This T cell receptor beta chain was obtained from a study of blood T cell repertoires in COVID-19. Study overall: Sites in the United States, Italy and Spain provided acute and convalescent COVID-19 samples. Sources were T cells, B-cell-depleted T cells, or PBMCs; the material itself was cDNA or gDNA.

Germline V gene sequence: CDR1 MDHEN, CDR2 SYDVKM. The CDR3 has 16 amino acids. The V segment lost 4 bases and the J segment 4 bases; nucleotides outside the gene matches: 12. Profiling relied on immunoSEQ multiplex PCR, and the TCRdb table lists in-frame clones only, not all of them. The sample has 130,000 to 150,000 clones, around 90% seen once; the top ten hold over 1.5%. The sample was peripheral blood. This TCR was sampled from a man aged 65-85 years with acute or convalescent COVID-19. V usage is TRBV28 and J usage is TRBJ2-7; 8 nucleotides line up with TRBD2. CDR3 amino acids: CASSSPSTGGQYEQYF. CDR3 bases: TGTGCCAGCAGTTCCCCCTCCACGGGAGGGCAATACGAGCAGTACTTC. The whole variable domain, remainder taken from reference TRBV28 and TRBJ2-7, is DVKVTQSSRYLVKRTGEKVFLECVQDMDHENMFWYRQDPGLGLRLIYFSYDVKMKEKGDIPEGYSVSREKKERFSLILESASTNQTSMYLCASSSPSTGGQYEQYFGPGTRLTVT.